Below, 18 T cell receptor beta chains from the same sample are listed, as sequenced in a study of Ad26.COV2.S vaccination and SARS-CoV-2 variants. The treatment: some 19 received Ad26.COV2.S at low or high dose, single or two shots; 5 received placebo; per-sample allocation not given. Sampling was done on day 63 after the first vaccine or placebo injection. Only in-frame clones appear in the TCRdb table, and some are missing; sequencing was by immunoSEQ multiplex PCR. In the table there are 430,000 or so clones, roughly 87% of which are singletons. Material: peripheral blood, obtained in a trial of Ad26.COV2.S vaccine versus placebo. Source of these receptors: a person aged 18 to 65 who received the Ad26.COV2.S COVID-19 vaccine or a placebo.

This chain connects TRBV5-4 to TRBJ1-1; no clear D gene. From germline, CDR1 is SGHNT and CDR2 YYREEE (reference sequence). The CDR3 spans 14 residues. V was pared by 1 base and J by 2 bases, with 9 bases between. CDR3 residues: CASSLTETNTEAFF. CDR3 DNA: TGTGCCAGCAGCTTGACAGAGACTAACACTGAAGCTTTCTTT.

The chain couples TRBV14 to TRBJ1-6; the D is unclear. There are 14 residues in the CDR3. The V gene's germline CDR1 is SGHDN and CDR2 FVKESK. Trimming shortened V by 0 bases and J by 8 bases, and 8 bases separated the two germline ends. The CDR3 DNA follows: TGTGCCAGCAGCCAAGAGCCAGCGTATTCACCCCTCCACTTT. Residues: CASSQEPAYSPLHF.

The chain has TRBV5-4 and TRBJ2-2; 8 bases are a match to TRBD2. There are 18 residues in the CDR3. V was clipped by 4 bases and J by 7 bases; unmatched bases: 18. Germline V gene sequence: CDR1 SGHNT, CDR2 YYREEE (reference sequence). CDR3 sequence (DNA): TGTGCCAGCAGCCGCGACCGCCTTAGCGGGGAGATCAGCGGGGAGCTGTTTTTT. Translation gives CASSRDRLSGEISGELFF.

V usage is TRBV5-8 and J usage is TRBJ1-5; D is perhaps TRBD1 (6 bases). The V end was cut by 4 bases, the J end by 6 bases, with 11 bases between. Germline V lookup: CDR1 SGHTS, CDR2 YDEGEE. CDR3 length: 13 amino acids. CDR3 nucleotides: TGTGCCAGCAGCGACAGGCCCCGTCAGCCCCAGCATTTT. This codes for CASSDRPRQPQHF.

The rearrangement uses TRBV5-4 and TRBJ2-3, with D possibly being TRBD1 (6 bases). The V end was cut by 3 bases, the J end by 0 bases, with 14 bases between. The CDR3 contains 16 residues. CDR1 is SGHNT and CDR2 is YYREEE in the germline V gene (reference sequence). The CDR3 DNA follows: TGTGCCAGCAGCTCCGGGACATCGGCTAGCACAGATACGCAGTATTTT. Amino acids: CASSSGTSASTDTQYF.

J is TRBJ1-2 and V is TRBV7-2; D unclear. The V and J ends lost 1 base and 7 bases respectively, with 13 bases between them. Germline V gene data show CDR1 as SGHTA and CDR2 as FQGNSA. The CDR3 totals 14 residues. CDR3 sequence reads: CASSLDTAYSGYTF. CDR3 nucleotides: TGTGCCAGCAGCTTAGATACAGCCTACAGTGGCTACACCTTC.

This chain uses TRBV9 with TRBJ1-3, with D unclear. The V end was cut by 0 bases, the J end by 2 bases, with 15 bases between. This CDR3 contains 17 residues. Germline CDR1 reads SGDLS; CDR2 reads YYNGEE. The DNA of the CDR3 is TGTGCCAGCAGCGTAGGAGTTGTGGCCGCGGCTGGAAACACCATATATTTT. Encoded protein: CASSVGVVAAAGNTIYF.

This clone was seen only once. The chain joins TRBV5-1 to TRBJ2-3, with 15 nucleotides matching TRBD2. CDR1 is SGHRS and CDR2 is YFSETQ in the germline V gene. V was pared by 4 bases and J by 6 bases, with 9 bases of the junction left unmatched. The CDR3 totals 17 residues. CDR3 bases: TGCGCCAGCAGCCAGGGACTAGCGGGAGGTTATAAGGATACGCAGTATTTT. Its protein is CASSQGLAGGYKDTQYF. Together with reference TRBV5-1 and TRBJ2-3, the CDR3 gives the full variable domain: KAGVTQTPRYLIKTRGQQVTLSCSPISGHRSVSWYQQTPGQGLQFLFEYFSETQRNKGNFPGRFSGRQFSNSRSEMNVSTLELGDSALYLCASSQGLAGGYKDTQYFGPGTRLTVL.

The chain is built from TRBV7-2 and TRBJ2-3, with 9 positions matching TRBD2. The CDR3 contains 14 residues. J gave up 6 bases and V 2 bases, and 3 bases lay outside the gene matches. CDR1 is SGHTA and CDR2 is FQGNSA in the germline V gene. The CDR3 loop is CASSLLGLADTQYF. The CDR3 DNA sequence: TGTGCCAGCAGCTTATTGGGACTAGCCGATACGCAGTATTTT. The variable domain in full, completed from reference TRBV7-2 and TRBJ2-3, reads GAGVSQSPSNKVTEKGKDVELRCDPISGHTALYWYRQSLGQGLEFLIYFQGNSAPDKSGLPSDRFSAERTGGSVSTLTIQRTQQEDSAVYLCASSLLGLADTQYFGPGTRLTVL.

The chain employs TRBV30 and TRBJ1-2, with D tentatively TRBD1 (5 bases). V was pared by 5 bases and J by 0 bases, with 10 bases between. Germline V lookup: CDR1 GTSNPN, CDR2 SVGIG (reference sequence). The CDR3 sequence is 13 residues long. This chain's CDR3 is CAWSPTANYGYTF. Written as DNA, the CDR3 is TGTGCCTGGTCCCCGACAGCTAACTATGGCTACACCTTC.

The CDR3 loop is CASSSPWGLSGYTF. The CDR3 region has the DNA TGTGCCAGCAGCTCGCCTTGGGGGCTGAGTGGCTACACCTTC. V is TRBV7-9 and J is TRBJ1-2; D might be TRBD1 (6 bases). CDR3 length: 14 amino acids. V lost 4 bases and J lost 7, with 16 bases in between. CDR1 is SEHNR, CDR2 FQNEAQ, per germline (reference sequence).

The chain recombines TRBV5-1 with TRBJ1-1; D remains ambiguous. The V end was cut by 5 bases, the J end by 2 bases, with 10 bases between. The CDR3 length is 13 residues. The germline CDR1 and CDR2 sequences are SGHRS and YFSETQ. The CDR3 bases are TGCGCCAGCAGGGGCAGGATCAACACTGAAGCTTTCTTT. Translated, it gives CASRGRINTEAFF.

This clone was observed a handful of times. J is TRBJ2-5 and V is TRBV6-5; TRBD2 is a possible D gene (7 bases). V was trimmed by 5 bases and J by 6 bases, leaving 19 bases between them. CDR3 length equals 15 residues. Germline CDR1 MNHEY, CDR2 SVGAGI. The CDR3 protein is CASSIVRGALKTQYF. CDR3 DNA: TGTGCCAGCAGTATCGTTCGGGGGGCTTTAAAGACCCAGTACTTC.

The chain combines TRBV7-9 with TRBJ2-6, with a tentative D call TRBD1 (5 bases). V lost 5 bases and J lost 0, with 8 bases in between. Looked up from germline, CDR1 is SEHNR and CDR2 is FQNEAQ (reference sequence). The CDR3 has 15 residues. This chain's CDR3 is CASSQGDSGANVLTF. In nucleotides, the CDR3 is TGTGCCAGCAGCCAAGGGGACTCTGGGGCCAACGTCCTGACTTTC.

The genes are TRBV19 and TRBJ2-1; perhaps D is TRBD1 or TRBD2 (7 bases each). The V gene's germline CDR1 is LNHDA and CDR2 SQIVND (reference sequence). V was cut by 6 bases and J by 7 bases, with 22 bases left in between. This CDR3 spans 16 amino acids. The CDR3 loop reads CASRERSAQGGNEQFF. The CDR3 DNA reads TGTGCCAGTAGGGAGCGTAGCGCCCAGGGGGGGAATGAGCAGTTCTTC.

For this clone: Other nucleotide sequences from this sample produce the same CDR3. The genes are TRBV7-3 and TRBJ2-1, with D perhaps TRBD2 (6 bases). This CDR3 contains 14 residues. The V gene lost 0 bases and the J gene lost 4 bases, with 7 bases spanning the gap. Germline CDR1 SGHTA, CDR2 FQGTGA. CDR3 amino acids: CASSLTGTYNEQFF. For the CDR3, the DNA is TGTGCCAGCAGCTTAACAGGGACTTACAATGAGCAGTTCTTC.

The chain links TRBV7-9 to TRBJ1-5; D gene uncertain. CDR1 is SEHNR, CDR2 FQNEAQ, per germline (reference sequence). Trimming cost V 1 base and J 3 bases, with 13 bases left between them. CDR3 length: 16 residues. CDR3 nucleotides: TGTGCCAGCAGCTTAGGGGGTCTGGGAAACAATCAGCCCCAGCATTTT. This codes for CASSLGGLGNNQPQHF. The full variable domain, completed using reference TRBV7-9 and TRBJ1-5, is DTGVSQNPRHKITKRGQNVTFRCDPISEHNRLYWYRQTLGQGPEFLTYFQNEAQLEKSRLLSDRFSAERPKGSFSTLEIQRTEQGDSAMYLCASSLGGLGNNQPQHFGDGTRLSIL.

DNA for the CDR3: TGTGCCAGCAGCCAAGACTTACAACGAGGTGAAAAACTGTTTTTT. Residues: CASSQDLQRGEKLFF. The J gene is TRBJ1-4, the V gene TRBV4-2; D call uncertain. Trimming removed 0 bases from V and 7 bases from J, with 12 bases in between. The CDR3 totals 15 residues. Germline values: CDR1 LGHNA, CDR2 YNFKEQ.